Listed here are 15 T cell receptor beta chains from one sample, sequenced in a study of CD8 T cells in Susac syndrome. Random hexamers were used to reverse transcribe an amount of about 0.5 to 1 ug RNA. MiXCR, applied by TCRdb to the immunoSEQ multiplex PCR reads, yields one record per CDR3 protein. The sample lists about 300,000 distinct CDR3 sequences, approximately 85% occurring once. Sequencing used CD8+ T cells from PBMCs. These receptors all stem from a human donor with multiple sclerosis.

V usage is TRBV28 and J usage is TRBJ1-5; a weak D match, TRBD1 (5 bases). V shed 8 bases and J shed 5 bases, with 22 bases lying between them. From germline, CDR1 is MDHEN and CDR2 SYDVKM. The CDR3 sequence is 16 residues long. The CDR3 nucleotides are TGTGCCAGCTACGGTTGGGGCTCGGTTCAGGATCAGCCCCAGCATTTT. The encoded protein is CASYGWGSVQDQPQHF.

J is TRBJ1-1 and V is TRBV5-6; D perhaps matches TRBD1 (5 bases). Germline-derived CDR1 and CDR2 are SGHDT and YYEEEE. The V and J ends lost 7 bases and 1 base respectively, with 14 bases between them. The CDR3 totals 14 residues. CDR3 in DNA: TGTGCCAGCGCACCCCTCGGGGGGAACACTGAAGCTTTCTTT. Protein: CASAPLGGNTEAFF.

The chain employs TRBV30 and TRBJ1-5, with TRBD1 matching 10 bases. The ends lost 4 bases at V and 5 bases at J; junction bases unmatched: 5. The CDR3 is 14 amino acids. Per germline, CDR1 GTSNPN and CDR2 SVGIG (reference sequence). The CDR3 DNA sequence: TGTGCCTGGACCGGGACAGGGGTTCATCAGCCCCAGCATTTT. Its protein product is CAWTGTGVHQPQHF. The variable domain in full, with the rest retrieved from reference TRBV30 and TRBJ1-5, is SQTIHQWPATLVQPVGSPLSLECTVEGTSNPNLYWYRQAAGRGLQLLFYSVGIGQISSEVPQNLSASRPQDRQFILSSKKLLLSDSGFYLCAWTGTGVHQPQHFGDGTRLSIL.

The CDR3: CASSPQVGNTGELFF. The CDR3 DNA reads TGTGCCAGCAGCCCCCAAGTCGGGAACACCGGGGAGCTGTTTTTT. The rearrangement joins TRBV7-9 to TRBJ2-2; D gene unclear. Trimming took 5 bases from V and 1 from J, leaving 11 bases between them. Looked up from germline, CDR1 is SEHNR and CDR2 is FQNEAQ (reference sequence). This CDR3 is built from 15 residues.

This sequence joins TRBV20-1 and TRBJ1-5; D remains unclear. V lost 2 bases, J lost 6 bases, and 17 bases lay in between. This CDR3 comprises 15 residues. The germline gives CDR1 DFQATT, CDR2 SNEGSKA (reference sequence). The CDR3 protein is CSARFPIPRRQPQHF. The CDR3 nucleotides read TGCAGTGCTAGATTCCCGATCCCGCGGCGTCAGCCCCAGCATTTT.

The chain carries TRBV6-2 or TRBV6-3 and TRBJ2-7; unclear D gene. V lost 7 bases to trimming and J lost 3 bases, with 19 bases between them. The CDR3 is 15 amino acids. CDR1 MNHEY and CDR2 SVGEGT come from the germline V gene. The CDR3 DNA follows: TGTGCCAGCACCTCCAGTGCGGCAAGATTCTACGAGCAGTACTTC. It specifies CASTSSAARFYEQYF.

The chain joins TRBV5-4 to TRBJ1-1, with 9 positions matching TRBD1. Germline assignment: CDR1 SGHNT and CDR2 YYREEE (reference sequence). Germline trimming cut 4 bases from V and 1 base from J; bases unmatched to any gene: 14. There are 18 residues in the CDR3. CDR3 nucleotide sequence: TGTGCCAGCAGCAACCCCACCCGGGACAGGGCTTGGAACACTGAAGCTTTCTTT. Protein product: CASSNPTRDRAWNTEAFF.

The gene calls are TRBV4-3 and TRBJ2-1, with TRBD2 matching over 10 bases. J gave up 5 bases and V 6 bases, and 4 bases lay outside the gene matches. The germline CDR1 and CDR2 sequences are LGHNA and YSLEER. There are 14 residues in the CDR3. CDR3 in DNA: TGCGCCAGCAGGGGGACTAGCGACAACAATGAGCAGTTCTTC. It specifies CASRGTSDNNEQFF.

The J gene is TRBJ1-1, the V gene TRBV10-3; 8 bases align to TRBD1. The V gene's germline CDR1 is ENHRY and CDR2 SYGVKD. Germline trimming cut 6 bases from V and 1 base from J; bases unmatched to any gene: 4. CDR3 length equals 14 residues. The CDR3 DNA follows: TGTGCCATCAGGGACAGGGTATCGAACACTGAAGCTTTCTTT. Translating it yields CAIRDRVSNTEAFF.

In this sample, this clonotype turned up once. J is TRBJ1-4 and V is TRBV4-2, with a weak D call TRBD1 (5 bases). The CDR3 contains 16 residues. CDR1 is LGHNA and CDR2 is YNFKEQ in the germline V gene. Trimming stripped 4 bases from V and 8 bases from J, with 20 bases between. The CDR3, as DNA: TGTGCCAGCAGCCCCTCTTCGGGGGACGGGGAAGAAAAACTGTTTTTT. Translated: CASSPSSGDGEEKLFF.

The rearrangement joins TRBV28 to TRBJ1-4, with D possibly being TRBD1 (6 bases). The CDR3 totals 15 residues. Per the germline V gene, CDR1 is MDHEN and CDR2 is SYDVKM. V gave up 5 bases and J gave up 0 bases, with 10 bases separating them. CDR3 sequence reads: CASSDRQATNEKLFF. CDR3 bases: TGTGCCAGCAGTGACCGACAGGCAACTAATGAAAAACTGTTTTTT.

Only one count was recorded for this clonotype. The V and J genes are TRBV24-1 and TRBJ2-2; D is undetermined. V lost 8 bases and J lost 4, with 7 bases in between. CDR1 and CDR2 from the germline V gene are KGHDR and SFDVKD. This CDR3 is 12 amino acids long. CDR3 in DNA: TGTGCCACCACAGACTCCACCGGGGAGCTGTTTTTT. Residues: CATTDSTGELFF.

The genes are TRBV2 and TRBJ1-5; D not certain. CDR3 length equals 15 residues. CDR1 and CDR2 (germline): SNHLY, FYNNEI. The germline V and J ends were trimmed by 5 bases and 2 bases, with 13 bases remaining between them. In DNA form, the CDR3 reads TGTGCCAGCAGTTGGACTCCAAGTGGCAATCAGCCCCAGCATTTT. Protein: CASSWTPSGNQPQHF.

Details on this clonotype: One end of the junction does not line up with germline, which may come from a read error. The V gene is TRBV5-4, the J gene TRBJ1-4, with D possibly being TRBD1 (5 bases). This CDR3 comprises 16 residues. Germline CDR1 SGHNT, CDR2 YYREEE (reference sequence). CDR3 in amino acids: CASSLYPRAAKEKLFF. CDR3 nucleotide sequence: TGTGCCAGCAGCTTGTATCCCAGGGCTGCTAAGGAAAAACTGTTTTTT.

The rearrangement uses TRBV28 and TRBJ2-5; 7 positions agree with TRBD1. CDR3 length: 15 amino acids. J lost 4 bases, V lost 5 bases, and 10 bases had no gene match. Germline V CDR1 and CDR2: MDHEN, SYDVKM. CDR3: CASSRNRGEAETQYF. CDR3 nucleotides: TGTGCCAGCAGTCGTAACAGGGGAGAGGCAGAGACCCAGTACTTC.